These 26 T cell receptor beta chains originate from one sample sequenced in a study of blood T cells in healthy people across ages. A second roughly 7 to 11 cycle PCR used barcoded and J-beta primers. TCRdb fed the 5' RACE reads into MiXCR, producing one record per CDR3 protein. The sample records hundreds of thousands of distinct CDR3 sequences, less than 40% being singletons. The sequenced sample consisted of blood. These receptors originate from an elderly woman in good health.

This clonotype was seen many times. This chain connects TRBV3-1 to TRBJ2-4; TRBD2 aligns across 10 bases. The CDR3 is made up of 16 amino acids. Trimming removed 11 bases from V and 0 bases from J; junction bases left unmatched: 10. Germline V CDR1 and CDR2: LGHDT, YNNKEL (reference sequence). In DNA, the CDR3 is TGTGCCGGCGGTGCTAGCGGGGGAAGAGCCAAAAACATTCAGTACTTC. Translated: CAGGASGGRAKNIQYF.

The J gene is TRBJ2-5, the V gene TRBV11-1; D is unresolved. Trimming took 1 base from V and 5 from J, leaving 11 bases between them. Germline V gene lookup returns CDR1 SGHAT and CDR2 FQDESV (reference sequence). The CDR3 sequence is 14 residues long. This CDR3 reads CASSLVSGMETQYF. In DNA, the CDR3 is TGTGCCAGCAGCTTAGTCTCTGGGATGGAGACCCAGTACTTC. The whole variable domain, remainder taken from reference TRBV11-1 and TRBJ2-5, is EAEVAQSPRYKITEKSQAVAFWCDPISGHATLYWYRQILGQGPELLVQFQDESVVDDSQLPKDRFSAERLKGVDSTLKIQPAELGDSAMYLCASSLVSGMETQYFGPGTRLLVL.

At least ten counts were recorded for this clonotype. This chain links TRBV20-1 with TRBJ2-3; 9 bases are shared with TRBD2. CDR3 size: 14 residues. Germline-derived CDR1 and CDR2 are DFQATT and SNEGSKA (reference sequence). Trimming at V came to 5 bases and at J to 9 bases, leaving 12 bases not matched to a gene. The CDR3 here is CSAPFSGGTRTQYF. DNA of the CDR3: TGCAGTGCTCCCTTTAGCGGGGGAACCAGAACGCAGTATTTT.

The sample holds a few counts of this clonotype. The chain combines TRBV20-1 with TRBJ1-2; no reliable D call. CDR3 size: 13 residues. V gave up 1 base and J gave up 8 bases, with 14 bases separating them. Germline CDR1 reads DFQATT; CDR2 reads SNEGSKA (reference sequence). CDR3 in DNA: TGCAGTGCTAGAGTCTCGAAGTCGGGGGGCTACACCTTC. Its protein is CSARVSKSGGYTF.

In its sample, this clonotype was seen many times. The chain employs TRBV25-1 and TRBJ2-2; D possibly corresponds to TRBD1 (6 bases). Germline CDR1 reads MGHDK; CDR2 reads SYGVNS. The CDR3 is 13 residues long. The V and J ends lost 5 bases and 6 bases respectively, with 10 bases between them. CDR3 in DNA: TGTGCCAGCAGTTTAGGGGGATCCGGGGAGCTGTTTTTT. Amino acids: CASSLGGSGELFF.

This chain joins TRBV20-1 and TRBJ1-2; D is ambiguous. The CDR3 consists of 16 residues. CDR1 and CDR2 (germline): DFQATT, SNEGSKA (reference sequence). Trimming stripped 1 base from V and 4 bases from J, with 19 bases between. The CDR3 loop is CSARGPGPRSLYGYTF. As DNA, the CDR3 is TGCAGTGCTAGAGGCCCCGGGCCACGGAGTCTCTATGGCTACACCTTC.

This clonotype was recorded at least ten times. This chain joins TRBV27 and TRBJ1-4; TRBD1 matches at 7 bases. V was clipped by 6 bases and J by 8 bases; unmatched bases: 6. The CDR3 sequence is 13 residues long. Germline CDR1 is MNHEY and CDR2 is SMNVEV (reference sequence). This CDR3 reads CASSRQGEEKLFF. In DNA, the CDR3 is TGTGCCAGCAGCCGACAGGGTGAGGAAAAACTGTTTTTT.

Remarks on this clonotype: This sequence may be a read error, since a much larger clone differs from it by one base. The CDR3 DNA reads TGTGCCAGCAGCTTCCCAGCGGGGGGTCGCCAGGGGACCCGGTACTTC. Translated: CASSFPAGGRQGTRYF. The rearrangement joins TRBV7-2 to TRBJ2-7; 9 bases are shared with TRBD2. This CDR3 region has 16 residues. Looked up from germline, CDR1 is SGHTA and CDR2 is FQGNSA. V lost 3 bases to trimming and J lost 12 bases; unmatched junction nucleotides: 18.

The CDR3 is CASGSGLLGGANVLTF. Written as DNA, the CDR3 is TGTGCCAGCGGCTCGGGACTTTTAGGCGGGGCCAACGTCCTGACTTTC. V gene TRBV11-2 combines with J gene TRBJ2-6, with D tentatively TRBD2 (6 bases). The germline V gene has CDR1 SGHAT and CDR2 FQNNGV. The CDR3 is 16 amino acids. V was pared by 8 bases and J by 4 bases, with 18 bases between.

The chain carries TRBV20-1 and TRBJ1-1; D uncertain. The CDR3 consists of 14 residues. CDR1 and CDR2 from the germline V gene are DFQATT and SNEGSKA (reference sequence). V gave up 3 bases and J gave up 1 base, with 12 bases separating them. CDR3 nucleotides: TGCAGTGCTAGTCGGGTTGACGGGAACACTGAAGCTTTCTTT. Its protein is CSASRVDGNTEAFF.

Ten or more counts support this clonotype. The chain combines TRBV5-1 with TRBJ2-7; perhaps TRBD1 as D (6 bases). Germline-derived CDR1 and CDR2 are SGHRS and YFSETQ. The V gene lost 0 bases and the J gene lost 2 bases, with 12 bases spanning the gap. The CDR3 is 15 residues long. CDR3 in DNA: TGCGCCAGCAGCTTGGCTGGACAGACAGCCTACGAGCAGTACTTC. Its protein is CASSLAGQTAYEQYF.

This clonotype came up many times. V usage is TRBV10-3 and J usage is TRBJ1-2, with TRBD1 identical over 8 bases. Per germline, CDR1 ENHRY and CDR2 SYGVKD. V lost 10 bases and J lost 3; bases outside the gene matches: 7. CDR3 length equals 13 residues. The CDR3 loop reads CATVQGQDYGYTF. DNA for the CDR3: TGTGCCACCGTACAGGGACAGGACTATGGCTACACCTTC.

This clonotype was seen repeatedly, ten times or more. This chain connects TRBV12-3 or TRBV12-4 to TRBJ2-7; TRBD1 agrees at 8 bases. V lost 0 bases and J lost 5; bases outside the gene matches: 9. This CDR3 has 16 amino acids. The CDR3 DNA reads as TGTGCCAGCAGTTTAGCCCTAGGACAGGGATTCAACGAGCAGTACTTC. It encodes CASSLALGQGFNEQYF.

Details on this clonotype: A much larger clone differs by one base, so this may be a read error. The CDR3 bases are TGTGCCAGCAGCCTACAGGCGTCTGCGGGAACGGATGAGCCGTTCTTC. Its translation: CASSLQASAGTDEPFF. The chain employs TRBV7-8 and TRBJ2-1; perhaps TRBD2 as D (6 bases). The CDR3 contains 16 residues. Germline loops: CDR1 SGHVS, CDR2 FQNEAQ.

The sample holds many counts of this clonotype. The CDR3 nucleotides are TGCAGTGCTCAAAGTCGGACAGGGGGTGGGGAGACCCAGTACTTC. Translating gives CSAQSRTGGGETQYF. The V and J genes are TRBV20-1 and TRBJ2-5; 10 bases fit TRBD1. The length of the CDR3 is 15 residues. V lost 5 bases, J lost 5 bases, and 11 bases stayed unmatched. From germline, CDR1 is DFQATT and CDR2 SNEGSKA (reference sequence).

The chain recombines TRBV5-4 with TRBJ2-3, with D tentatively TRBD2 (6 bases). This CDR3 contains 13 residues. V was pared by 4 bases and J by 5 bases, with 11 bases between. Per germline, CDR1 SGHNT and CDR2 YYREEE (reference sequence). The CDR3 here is CASSRLAKDTQYF. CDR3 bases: TGTGCCAGCAGCCGTCTAGCGAAAGATACGCAGTATTTT.

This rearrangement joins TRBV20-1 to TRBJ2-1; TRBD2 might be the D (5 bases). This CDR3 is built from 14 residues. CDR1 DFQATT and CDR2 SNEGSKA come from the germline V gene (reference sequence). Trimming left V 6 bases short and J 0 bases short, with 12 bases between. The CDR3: CSANLAYSYNEQFF. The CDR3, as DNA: TGCAGTGCAAATCTAGCCTACTCCTACAATGAGCAGTTCTTC.

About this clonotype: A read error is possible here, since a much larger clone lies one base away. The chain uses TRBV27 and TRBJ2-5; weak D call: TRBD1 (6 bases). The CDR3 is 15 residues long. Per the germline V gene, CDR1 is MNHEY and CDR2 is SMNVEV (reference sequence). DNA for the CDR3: TGTGTCAGCAGCTCCTCACCCGACAGGTTAGAGACCCAGTACTTC. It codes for CVSSSSPDRLETQYF.

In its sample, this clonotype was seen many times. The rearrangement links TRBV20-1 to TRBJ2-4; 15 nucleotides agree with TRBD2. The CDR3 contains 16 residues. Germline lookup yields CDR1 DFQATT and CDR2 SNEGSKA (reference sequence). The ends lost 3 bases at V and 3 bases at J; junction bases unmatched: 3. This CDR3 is CSASGLAGGGKNIQYF. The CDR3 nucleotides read TGCAGTGCTAGCGGACTAGCGGGGGGGGGCAAAAACATTCAGTACTTC.

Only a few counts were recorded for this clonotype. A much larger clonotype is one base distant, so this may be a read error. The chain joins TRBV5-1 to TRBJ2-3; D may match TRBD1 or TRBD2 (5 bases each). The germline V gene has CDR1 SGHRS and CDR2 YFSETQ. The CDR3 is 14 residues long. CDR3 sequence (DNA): TGCGCCGGCAGCTTGGGGGTAGTGGCAGATACGCAGTATTTT. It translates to CAGSLGVVADTQYF.

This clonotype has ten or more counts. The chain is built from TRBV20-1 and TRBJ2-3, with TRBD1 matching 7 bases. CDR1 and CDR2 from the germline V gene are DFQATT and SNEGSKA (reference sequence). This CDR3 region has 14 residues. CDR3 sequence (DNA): TGCAGCACAGAGGGGGCCTATAATACAGATACGCAGTATTTT. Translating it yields CSTEGAYNTDTQYF.

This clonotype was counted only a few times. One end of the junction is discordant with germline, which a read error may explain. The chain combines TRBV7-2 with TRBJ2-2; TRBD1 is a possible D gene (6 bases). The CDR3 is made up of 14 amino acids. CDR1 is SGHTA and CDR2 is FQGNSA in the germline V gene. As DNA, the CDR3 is TGTGCCAGCACCTCATTCACAGGGACCGGGGAGCGGTTTTTT. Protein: CASTSFTGTGERFF.

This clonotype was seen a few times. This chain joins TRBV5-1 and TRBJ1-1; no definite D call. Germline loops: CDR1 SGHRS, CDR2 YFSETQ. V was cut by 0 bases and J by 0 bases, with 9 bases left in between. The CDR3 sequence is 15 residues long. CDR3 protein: CASSLAPGMNTEAFF. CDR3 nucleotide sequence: TGCGCCAGCAGCTTGGCCCCCGGAATGAACACTGAAGCTTTCTTT. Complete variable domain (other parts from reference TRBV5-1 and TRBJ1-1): KAGVTQTPRYLIKTRGQQVTLSCSPISGHRSVSWYQQTPGQGLQFLFEYFSETQRNKGNFPGRFSGRQFSNSRSEMNVSTLELGDSALYLCASSLAPGMNTEAFFGQGTRLTVV.

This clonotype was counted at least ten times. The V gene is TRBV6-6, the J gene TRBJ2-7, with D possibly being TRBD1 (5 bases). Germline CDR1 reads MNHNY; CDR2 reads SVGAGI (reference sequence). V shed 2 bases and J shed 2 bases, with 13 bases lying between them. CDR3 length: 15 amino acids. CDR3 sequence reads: CASSYGQGGTYEQYF. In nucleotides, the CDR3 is TGTGCCAGCAGTTACGGGCAGGGTGGGACCTACGAGCAGTACTTC.

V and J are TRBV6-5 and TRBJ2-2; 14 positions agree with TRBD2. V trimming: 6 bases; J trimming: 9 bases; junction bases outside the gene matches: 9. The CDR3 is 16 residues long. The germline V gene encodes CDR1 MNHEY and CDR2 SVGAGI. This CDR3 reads CASSRTSGGRTWELFF. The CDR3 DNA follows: TGTGCCAGCAGCCGGACTAGCGGGGGGCGGACCTGGGAGCTGTTTTTT.

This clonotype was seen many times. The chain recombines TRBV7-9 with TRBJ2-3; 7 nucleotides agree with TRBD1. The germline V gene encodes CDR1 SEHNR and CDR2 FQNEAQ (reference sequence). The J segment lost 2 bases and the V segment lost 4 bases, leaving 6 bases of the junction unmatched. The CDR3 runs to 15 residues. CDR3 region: CASSSGQAITDTQYF. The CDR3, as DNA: TGTGCCAGCAGCTCCGGACAGGCGATCACAGATACGCAGTATTTT.